The present TCR beta chain was sequenced within a study of siplizumab effects on memory and regulatory T cells. Method: immunoSEQ multiplex PCR; TCRdb's copy keeps in-frame clones and lacks some. The table lists fewer than 65,000 clones, over 90% of them singletons. The V gene's germline CDR1 is MDHEN and CDR2 SYDVKM. Trimming cost V 7 bases and J 2 bases; bases outside gene matches: 15. This CDR3 spans 17 amino acids. The sequenced sample consisted of CD8+ T cells sorted from blood. The clonotype was recovered from a human donor in good health. This chain links TRBV28 with TRBJ2-7; 9 positions agree with TRBD2. The chain's CDR3 is CASTLSPYSGSPYEQYF. The CDR3 DNA reads as TGTGCCAGCACCCTATCTCCTTATAGCGGGAGTCCCTACGAGCAGTACTTC.